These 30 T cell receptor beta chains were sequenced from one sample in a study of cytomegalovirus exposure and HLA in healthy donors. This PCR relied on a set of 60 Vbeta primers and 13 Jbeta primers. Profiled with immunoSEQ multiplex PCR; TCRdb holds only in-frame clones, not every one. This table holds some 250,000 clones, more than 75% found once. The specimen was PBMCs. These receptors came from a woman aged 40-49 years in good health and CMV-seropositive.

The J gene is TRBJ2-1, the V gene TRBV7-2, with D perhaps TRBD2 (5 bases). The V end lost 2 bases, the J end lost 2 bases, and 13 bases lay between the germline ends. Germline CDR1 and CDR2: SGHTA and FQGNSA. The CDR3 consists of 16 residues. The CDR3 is CASSLRDSPTYNEQFF. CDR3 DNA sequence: TGTGCCAGCAGCTTACGGGATTCACCCACCTACAATGAGCAGTTCTTC.

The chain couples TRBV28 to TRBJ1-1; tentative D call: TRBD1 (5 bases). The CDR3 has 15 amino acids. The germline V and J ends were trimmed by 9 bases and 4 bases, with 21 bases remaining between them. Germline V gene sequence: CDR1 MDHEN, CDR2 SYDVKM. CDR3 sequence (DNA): TGTGCCAGTACTATTCAACCCCCGGGGGGCACTGAAGCTTTCTTT. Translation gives CASTIQPPGGTEAFF.

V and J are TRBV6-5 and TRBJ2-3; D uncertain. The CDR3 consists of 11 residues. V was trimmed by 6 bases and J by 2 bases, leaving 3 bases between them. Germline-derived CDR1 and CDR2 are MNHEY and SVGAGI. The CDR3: CASRYTDTQYF. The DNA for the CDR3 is TGTGCCAGCAGATACACAGATACGCAGTATTTT.

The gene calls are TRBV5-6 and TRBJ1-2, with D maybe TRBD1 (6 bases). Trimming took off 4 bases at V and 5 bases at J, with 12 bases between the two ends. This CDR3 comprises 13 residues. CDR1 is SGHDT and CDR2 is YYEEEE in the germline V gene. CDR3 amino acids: CASSLRGAYGYTF. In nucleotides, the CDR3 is TGTGCCAGCAGCCTTCGGGGGGCTTATGGCTACACCTTC.

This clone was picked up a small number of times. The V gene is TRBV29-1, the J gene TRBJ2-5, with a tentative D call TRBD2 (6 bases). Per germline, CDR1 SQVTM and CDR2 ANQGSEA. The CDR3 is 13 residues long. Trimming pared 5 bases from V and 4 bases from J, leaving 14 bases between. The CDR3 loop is CSVYGGSGETQYF. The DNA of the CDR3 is TGCAGCGTTTATGGGGGTAGCGGAGAGACCCAGTACTTC.

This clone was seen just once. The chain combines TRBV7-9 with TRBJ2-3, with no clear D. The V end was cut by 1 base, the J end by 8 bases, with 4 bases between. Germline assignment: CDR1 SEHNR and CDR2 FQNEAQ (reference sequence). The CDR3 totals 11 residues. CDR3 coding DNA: TGTGCCAGCAGCTTAGACTTTACGCAGTATTTT. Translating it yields CASSLDFTQYF.

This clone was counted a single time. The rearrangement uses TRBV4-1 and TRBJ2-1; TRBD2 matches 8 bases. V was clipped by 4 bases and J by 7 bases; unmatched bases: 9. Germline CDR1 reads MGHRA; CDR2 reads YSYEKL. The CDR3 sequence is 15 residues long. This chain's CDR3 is CASSPFSGVRNEQFF. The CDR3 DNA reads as TGCGCCAGCAGCCCCTTTAGCGGGGTGAGGAATGAGCAGTTCTTC.

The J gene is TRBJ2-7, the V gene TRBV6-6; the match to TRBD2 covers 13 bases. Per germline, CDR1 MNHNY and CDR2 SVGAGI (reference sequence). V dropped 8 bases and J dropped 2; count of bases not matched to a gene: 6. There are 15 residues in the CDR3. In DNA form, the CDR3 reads TGTGCCAGCGGATCTACTAGCGGGGGGGCCTACGAGCAGTACTTC. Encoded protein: CASGSTSGGAYEQYF.

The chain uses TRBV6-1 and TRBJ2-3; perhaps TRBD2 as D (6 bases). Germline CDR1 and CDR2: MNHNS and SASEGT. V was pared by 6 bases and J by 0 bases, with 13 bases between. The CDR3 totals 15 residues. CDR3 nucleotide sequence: TGTGCCAGCAGGGGGGAGGTAGGGAGCACAGATACGCAGTATTTT. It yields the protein CASRGEVGSTDTQYF.

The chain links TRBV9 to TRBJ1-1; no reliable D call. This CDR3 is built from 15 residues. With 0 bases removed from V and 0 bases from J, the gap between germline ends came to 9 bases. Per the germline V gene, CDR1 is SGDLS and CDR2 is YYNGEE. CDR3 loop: CASSVGGEMNTEAFF. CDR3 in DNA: TGTGCCAGCAGCGTAGGTGGGGAGATGAACACTGAAGCTTTCTTT.

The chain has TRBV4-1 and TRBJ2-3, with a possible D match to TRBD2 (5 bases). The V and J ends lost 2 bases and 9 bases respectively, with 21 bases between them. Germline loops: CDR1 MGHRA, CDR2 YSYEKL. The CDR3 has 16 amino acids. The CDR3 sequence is CASSQPKVDPSGTQYF. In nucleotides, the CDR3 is TGCGCCAGCAGCCAACCGAAAGTGGACCCGTCGGGAACGCAGTATTTT.

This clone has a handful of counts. The CDR3 protein is CASSILSSGNTIYF. The CDR3 nucleotides read TGTGCCAGTAGTATTTTGAGCTCTGGAAACACCATATATTTT. The V call is TRBV19, the J call TRBJ1-3; no clear D gene. CDR1 is LNHDA and CDR2 is SQIVND in the germline V gene (reference sequence). The V gene lost 3 bases and the J gene lost 0 bases, with 6 bases spanning the gap. The CDR3 sequence is 14 residues long. The whole variable domain, remainder taken from reference TRBV19 and TRBJ1-3, is DGGITQSPKYLFRKEGQNVTLSCEQNLNHDAMYWYRQDPGQGLRLIYYSQIVNDFQKGDIAEGYSVSREKKESFPLTVTSAQKNPTAFYLCASSILSSGNTIYFGEGSWLTVV.

The CDR3 protein is CASSWTDRAHEQYF. The CDR3, as DNA: TGTGCCAGCAGCTGGACCGACAGGGCCCACGAGCAGTACTTC. The chain combines TRBV11-2 with TRBJ2-7; TRBD1 agrees at 7 bases. Germline lookup yields CDR1 SGHAT and CDR2 FQNNGV. V lost 4 bases and J lost 5; bases outside the gene matches: 8. The CDR3 contains 14 residues.

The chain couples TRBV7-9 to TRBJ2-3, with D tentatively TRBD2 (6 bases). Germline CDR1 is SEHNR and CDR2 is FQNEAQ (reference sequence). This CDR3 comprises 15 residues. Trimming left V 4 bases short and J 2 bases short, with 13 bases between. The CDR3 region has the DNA TGTGCCAGCAGCTCGGGCGGCGGGAACACAGATACGCAGTATTTT. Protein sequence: CASSSGGGNTDTQYF.

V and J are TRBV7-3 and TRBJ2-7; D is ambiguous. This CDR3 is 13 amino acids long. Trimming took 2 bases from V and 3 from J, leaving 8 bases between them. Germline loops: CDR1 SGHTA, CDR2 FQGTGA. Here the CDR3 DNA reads TGTGCCAGCAGCTTATCATCCAACTACGAGCAGTACTTC. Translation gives CASSLSSNYEQYF.

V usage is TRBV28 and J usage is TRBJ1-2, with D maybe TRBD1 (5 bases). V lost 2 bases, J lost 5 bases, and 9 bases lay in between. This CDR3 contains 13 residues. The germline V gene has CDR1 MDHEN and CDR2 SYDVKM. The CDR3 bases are TGTGCCAGCAGTTTAAGGGGAACTTATGGCTACACCTTC. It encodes CASSLRGTYGYTF.

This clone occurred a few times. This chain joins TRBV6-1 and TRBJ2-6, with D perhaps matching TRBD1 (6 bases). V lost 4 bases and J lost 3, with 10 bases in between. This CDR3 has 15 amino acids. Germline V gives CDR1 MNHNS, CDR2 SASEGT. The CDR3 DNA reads TGTGCCAGCAGTGGGGCAGGGGTTGGGGCCAACGTCCTGACTTTC. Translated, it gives CASSGAGVGANVLTF.

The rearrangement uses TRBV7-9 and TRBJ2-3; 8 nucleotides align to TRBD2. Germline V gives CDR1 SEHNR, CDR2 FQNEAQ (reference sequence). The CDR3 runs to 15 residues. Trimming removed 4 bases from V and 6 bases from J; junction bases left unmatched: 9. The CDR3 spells CASSYGGGPRDTQYF. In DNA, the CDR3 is TGTGCCAGCAGCTACGGCGGGGGGCCGAGGGATACGCAGTATTTT.

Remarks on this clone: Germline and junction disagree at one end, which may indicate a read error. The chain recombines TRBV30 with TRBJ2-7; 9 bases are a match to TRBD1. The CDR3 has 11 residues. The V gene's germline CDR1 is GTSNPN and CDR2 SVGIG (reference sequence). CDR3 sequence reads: CAWGQGRPTHF. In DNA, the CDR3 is TGTGCCTGGGGACAGGGGAGGCCTACACACTTC.

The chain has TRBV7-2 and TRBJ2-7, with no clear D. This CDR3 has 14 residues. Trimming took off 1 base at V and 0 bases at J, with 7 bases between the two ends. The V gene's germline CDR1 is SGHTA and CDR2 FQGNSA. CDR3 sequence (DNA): TGTGCCAGCAGCTTAGAACAGAGCTCCTACGAGCAGTACTTC. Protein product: CASSLEQSSYEQYF.

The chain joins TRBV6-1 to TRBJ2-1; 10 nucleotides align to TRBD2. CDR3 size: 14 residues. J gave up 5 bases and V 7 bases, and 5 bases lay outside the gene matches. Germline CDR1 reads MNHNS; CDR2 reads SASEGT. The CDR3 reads CASTVAGGNNEQFF. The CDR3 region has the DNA TGTGCCAGCACCGTAGCGGGGGGAAACAATGAGCAGTTCTTC.

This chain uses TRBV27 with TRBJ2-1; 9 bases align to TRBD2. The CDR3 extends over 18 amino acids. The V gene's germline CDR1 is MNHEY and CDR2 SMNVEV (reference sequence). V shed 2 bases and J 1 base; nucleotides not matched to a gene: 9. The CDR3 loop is CASSLEPTLAGSYNEQFF. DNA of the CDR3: TGTGCCAGCAGTTTAGAGCCGACTCTAGCGGGGTCCTACAATGAGCAGTTCTTC.

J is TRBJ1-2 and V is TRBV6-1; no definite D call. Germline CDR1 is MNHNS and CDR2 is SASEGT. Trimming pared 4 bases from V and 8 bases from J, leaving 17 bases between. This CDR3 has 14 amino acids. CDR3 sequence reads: CASSVERVAGGYTF. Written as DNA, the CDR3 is TGTGCCAGCAGTGTGGAAAGGGTCGCGGGGGGCTACACCTTC.

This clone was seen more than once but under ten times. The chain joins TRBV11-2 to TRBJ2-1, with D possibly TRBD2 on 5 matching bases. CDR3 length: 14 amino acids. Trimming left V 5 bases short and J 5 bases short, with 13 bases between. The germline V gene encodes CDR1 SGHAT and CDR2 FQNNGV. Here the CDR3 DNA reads TGTGCCAGCAGCCCGGTGACGGGGAACAATGAGCAGTTCTTC. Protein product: CASSPVTGNNEQFF. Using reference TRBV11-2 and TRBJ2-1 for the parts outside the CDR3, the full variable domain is EAGVAQSPRYKIIEKRQSVAFWCNPISGHATLYWYQQILGQGPKLLIQFQNNGVVDDSQLPKDRFSAERLKGVDSTLKIQPAKLEDSAVYLCASSPVTGNNEQFFGPGTRLTVL.

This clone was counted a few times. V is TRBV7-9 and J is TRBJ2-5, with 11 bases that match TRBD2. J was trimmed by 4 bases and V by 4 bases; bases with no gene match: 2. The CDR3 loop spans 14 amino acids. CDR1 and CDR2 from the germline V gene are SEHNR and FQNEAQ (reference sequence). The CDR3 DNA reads TGTGCCAGCAGCTCGACTAGCGGGGTAGAGACCCAGTACTTC. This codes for CASSSTSGVETQYF.

The chain's CDR3 is CASSFDGERGYGYTF. CDR3 nucleotides: TGTGCCAGCAGCTTCGACGGGGAAAGAGGCTATGGCTACACCTTC. The chain joins TRBV7-9 to TRBJ1-2; no reliable D call. This CDR3 is 15 amino acids long. V gave up 3 bases and J gave up 4 bases, with 15 bases separating them. Germline loops: CDR1 SEHNR, CDR2 FQNEAQ (reference sequence).

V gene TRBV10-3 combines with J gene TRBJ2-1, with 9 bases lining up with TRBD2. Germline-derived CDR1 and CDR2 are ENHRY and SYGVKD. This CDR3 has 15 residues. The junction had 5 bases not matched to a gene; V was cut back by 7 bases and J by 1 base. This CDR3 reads CAITPSGTSYNEQFF. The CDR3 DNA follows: TGTGCCATCACCCCTAGCGGGACTTCCTACAATGAGCAGTTCTTC.

CDR3 DNA: TGTGCCAGCAGCTCCCCTCCCATAATACAGGGCTACGAGCAGTACTTC. This codes for CASSSPPIIQGYEQYF. The rearrangement joins TRBV7-9 to TRBJ2-5; tentative D call: TRBD1 (6 bases). The closer fit of TRBJ2-7 to the DNA end suggests the J call may be wrong. This CDR3 spans 16 amino acids. Per the germline V gene, CDR1 is SEHNR and CDR2 is FQNEAQ (reference sequence).

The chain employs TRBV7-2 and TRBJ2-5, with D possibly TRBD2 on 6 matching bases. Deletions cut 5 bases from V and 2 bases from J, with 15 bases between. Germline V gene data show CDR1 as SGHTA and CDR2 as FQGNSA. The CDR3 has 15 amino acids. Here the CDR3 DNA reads TGTGCCAGCAGCCCCATAGGAGGGCTTCAAGAGACCCAGTACTTC. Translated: CASSPIGGLQETQYF.

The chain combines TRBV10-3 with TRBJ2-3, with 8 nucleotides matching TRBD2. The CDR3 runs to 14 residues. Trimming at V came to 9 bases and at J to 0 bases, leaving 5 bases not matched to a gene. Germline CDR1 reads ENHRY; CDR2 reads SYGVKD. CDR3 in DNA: TGTGCCATTAAACTAGCGGCTAGCACAGATACGCAGTATTTT. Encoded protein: CAIKLAASTDTQYF.